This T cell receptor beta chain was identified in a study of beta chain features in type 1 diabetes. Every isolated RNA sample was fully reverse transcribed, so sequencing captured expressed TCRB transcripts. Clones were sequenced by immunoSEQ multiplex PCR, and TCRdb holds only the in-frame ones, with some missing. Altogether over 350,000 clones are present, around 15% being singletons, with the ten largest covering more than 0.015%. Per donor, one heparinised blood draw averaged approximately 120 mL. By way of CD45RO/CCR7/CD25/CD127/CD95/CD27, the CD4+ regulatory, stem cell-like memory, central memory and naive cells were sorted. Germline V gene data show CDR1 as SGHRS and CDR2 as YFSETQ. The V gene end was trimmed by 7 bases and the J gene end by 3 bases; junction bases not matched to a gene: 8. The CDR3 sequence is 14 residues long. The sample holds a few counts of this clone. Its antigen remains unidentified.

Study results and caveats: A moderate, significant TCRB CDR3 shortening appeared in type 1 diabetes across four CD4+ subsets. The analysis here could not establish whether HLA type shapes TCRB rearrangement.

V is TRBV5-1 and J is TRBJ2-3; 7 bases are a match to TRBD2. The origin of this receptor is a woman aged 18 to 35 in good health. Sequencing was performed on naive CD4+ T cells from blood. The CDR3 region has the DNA TGCGCCAGCTCCCCGACTAGCTTTACAGATACGCAGTATTTT. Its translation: CASSPTSFTDTQYF.